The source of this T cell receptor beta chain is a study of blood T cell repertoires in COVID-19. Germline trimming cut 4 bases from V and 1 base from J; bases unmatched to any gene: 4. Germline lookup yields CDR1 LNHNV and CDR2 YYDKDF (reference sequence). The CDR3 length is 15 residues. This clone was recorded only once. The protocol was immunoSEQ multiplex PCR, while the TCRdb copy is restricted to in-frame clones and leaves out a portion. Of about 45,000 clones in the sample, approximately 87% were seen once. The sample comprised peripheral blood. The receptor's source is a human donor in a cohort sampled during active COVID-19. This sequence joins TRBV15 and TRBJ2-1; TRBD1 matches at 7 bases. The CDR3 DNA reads TGTGCCACCAGCAATGGCAGGGGGTCCTACAATGAGCAGTTCTTC. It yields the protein CATSNGRGSYNEQFF.